Only a few counts were recorded for the clone carrying this T cell receptor beta chain. Its antigen is unidentified. The sample's time point: roughly 10-day in vitro stimulation with candidate neoantigen peptide 4. Mismatch repair deficiency was confirmed in all patients, by PCR or immunohistochemistry. A roughly eleven-day in vitro culture was run per each of several reactive peptides. The record originates from a study of PD-1 blockade in mismatch repair-deficient tumors. Looking at the study overall: Enrolled about 2013-2016, patients had progressing, pretreated mismatch repair-deficient cancers of about a dozen types.

Trimming took 4 bases from V and 5 from J, leaving 12 bases between them. This CDR3 has 13 residues. Germline CDR1 and CDR2: LGHNA and YNFKEQ. Generated by immunoSEQ multiplex PCR, the TCRdb table keeps only in-frame clones and is missing some. The sample consists of roughly 14,000 clones, around 80% of them appearing once. The chain carries TRBV4-2 and TRBJ2-7; weak D call: TRBD2 (7 bases). The clonotype originates from an adult with mismatch repair-deficient cancer. The sample consisted of cells cultured in vitro, taken from a patient treated with pembrolizumab. CDR3 amino acids: CASSREGGHEQYF. The CDR3 nucleotides read TGTGCCAGCAGCCGGGAGGGGGGCCACGAGCAGTACTTC.